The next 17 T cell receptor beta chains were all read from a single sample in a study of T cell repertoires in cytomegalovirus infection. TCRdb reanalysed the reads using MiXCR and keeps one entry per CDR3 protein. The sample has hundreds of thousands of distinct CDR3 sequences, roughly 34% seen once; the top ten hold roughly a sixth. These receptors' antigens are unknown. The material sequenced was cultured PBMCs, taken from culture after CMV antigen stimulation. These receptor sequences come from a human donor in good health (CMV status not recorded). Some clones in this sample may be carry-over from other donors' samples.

The CDR3 loop is CASSSELFQETQYF. The CDR3 DNA is TGTGCCAGCAGCTCAGAGCTTTTCCAAGAGACCCAGTACTTC. The chain joins TRBV7-6 to TRBJ2-5; D is ambiguous. Trimming stripped 4 bases from V and 1 base from J, with 10 bases between. Germline V gives CDR1 SGHVS, CDR2 FNYEAQ. The CDR3 length is 14 residues.

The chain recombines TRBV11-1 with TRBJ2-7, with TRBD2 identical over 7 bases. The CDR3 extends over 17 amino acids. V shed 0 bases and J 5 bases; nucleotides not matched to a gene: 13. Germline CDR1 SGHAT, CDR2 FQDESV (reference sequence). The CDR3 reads CASSLAVTGGQEHEQYF. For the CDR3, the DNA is TGTGCCAGCAGCTTAGCGGTCACGGGAGGCCAAGAACACGAGCAGTACTTC.

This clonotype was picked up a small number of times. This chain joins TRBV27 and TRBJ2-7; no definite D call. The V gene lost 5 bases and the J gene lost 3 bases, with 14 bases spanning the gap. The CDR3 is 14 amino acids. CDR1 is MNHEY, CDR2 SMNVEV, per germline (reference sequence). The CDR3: CASSPKQLDYEQYV. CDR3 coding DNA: TGTGCCAGCAGTCCAAAGCAGCTAGACTACGAGCAGTACGTC.

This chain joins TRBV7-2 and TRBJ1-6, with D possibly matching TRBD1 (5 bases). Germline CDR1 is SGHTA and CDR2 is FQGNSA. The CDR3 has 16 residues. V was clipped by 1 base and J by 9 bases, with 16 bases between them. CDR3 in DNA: TGTGCCAGCAGCTTAGGGGCGGGGCCGTACGGTTCACCCCTCCACTTT. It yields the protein CASSLGAGPYGSPLHF.

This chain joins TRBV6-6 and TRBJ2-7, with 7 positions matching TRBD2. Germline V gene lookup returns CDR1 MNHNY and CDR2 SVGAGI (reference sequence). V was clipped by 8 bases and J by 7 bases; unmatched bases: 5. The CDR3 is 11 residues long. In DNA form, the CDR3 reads TGTGCCAGCCTCCGGGGGGAGGAGCAGTACTTC. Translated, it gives CASLRGEEQYF.

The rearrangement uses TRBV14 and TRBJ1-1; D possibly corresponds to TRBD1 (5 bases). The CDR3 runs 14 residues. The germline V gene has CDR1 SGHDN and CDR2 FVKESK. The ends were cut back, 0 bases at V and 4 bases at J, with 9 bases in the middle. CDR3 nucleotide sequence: TGTGCCAGCAGCCAAGACATTGACAGCACTGAAGCTTTCTTT. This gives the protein CASSQDIDSTEAFF.

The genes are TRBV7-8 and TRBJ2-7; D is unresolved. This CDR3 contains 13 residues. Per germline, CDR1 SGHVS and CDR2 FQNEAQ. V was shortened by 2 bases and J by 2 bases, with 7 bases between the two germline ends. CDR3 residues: CASSLRSPYEQYV. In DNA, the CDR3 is TGTGCCAGCAGCTTACGCAGTCCCTACGAGCAGTACGTC.

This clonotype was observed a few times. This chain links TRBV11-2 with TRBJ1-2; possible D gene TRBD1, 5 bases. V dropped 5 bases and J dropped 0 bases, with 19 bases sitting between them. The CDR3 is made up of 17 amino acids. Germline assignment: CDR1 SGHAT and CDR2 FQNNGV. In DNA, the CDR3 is TGTGCCAGCAGCCCTCTCGGGGGGTCCCGTTCTAACTATGGCTACACCTTC. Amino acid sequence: CASSPLGGSRSNYGYTF.

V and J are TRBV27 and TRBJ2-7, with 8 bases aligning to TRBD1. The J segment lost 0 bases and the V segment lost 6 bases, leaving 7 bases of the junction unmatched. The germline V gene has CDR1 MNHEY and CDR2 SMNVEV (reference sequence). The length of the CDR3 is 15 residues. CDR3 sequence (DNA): TGTGCCAGCAGAGAGGGACAGGAAAGCTCCTACGAGCAGTACTTC. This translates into CASREGQESSYEQYF.

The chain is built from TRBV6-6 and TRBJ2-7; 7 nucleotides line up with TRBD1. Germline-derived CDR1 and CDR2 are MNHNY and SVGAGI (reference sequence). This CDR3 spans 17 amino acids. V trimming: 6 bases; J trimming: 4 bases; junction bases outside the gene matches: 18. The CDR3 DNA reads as TGTGCCAGCAGGATGATCTTTGCCGGGACAGTACATTACGAGCAGTACTTC. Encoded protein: CASRMIFAGTVHYEQYF.

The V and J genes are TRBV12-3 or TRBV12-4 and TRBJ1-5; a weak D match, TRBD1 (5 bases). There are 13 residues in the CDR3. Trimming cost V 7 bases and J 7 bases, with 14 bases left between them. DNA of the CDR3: TGTGCCAGCAACCCGACAGCTGGACAGCCCCAGCATTTT. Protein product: CASNPTAGQPQHF.

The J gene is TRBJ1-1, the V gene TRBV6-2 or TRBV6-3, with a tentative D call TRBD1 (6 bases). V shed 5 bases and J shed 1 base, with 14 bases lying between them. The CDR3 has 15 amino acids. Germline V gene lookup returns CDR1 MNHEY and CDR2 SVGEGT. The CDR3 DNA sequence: TGTGCCAGCAGTCGGCCGGGACAACAGAACACTGAAGCTTTCTTT. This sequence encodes CASSRPGQQNTEAFF.

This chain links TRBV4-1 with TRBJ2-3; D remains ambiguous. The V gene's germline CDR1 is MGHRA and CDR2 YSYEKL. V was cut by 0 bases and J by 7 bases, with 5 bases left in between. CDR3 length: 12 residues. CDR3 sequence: CASSQEVNTQYF. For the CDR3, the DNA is TGCGCCAGCAGCCAAGAAGTCAATACGCAGTATTTT.

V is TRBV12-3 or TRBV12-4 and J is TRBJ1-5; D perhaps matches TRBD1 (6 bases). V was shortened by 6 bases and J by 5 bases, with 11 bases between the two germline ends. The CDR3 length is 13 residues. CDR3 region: CASSVRQDQPQHF. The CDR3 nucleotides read TGTGCCAGCAGCGTTCGACAGGATCAGCCCCAGCATTTT.

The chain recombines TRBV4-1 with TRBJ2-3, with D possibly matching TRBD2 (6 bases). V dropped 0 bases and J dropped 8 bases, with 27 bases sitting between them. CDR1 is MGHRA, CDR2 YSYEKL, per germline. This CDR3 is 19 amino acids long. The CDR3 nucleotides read TGCGCCAGCAGCCAAGACCCGACCTCGGGAGCTCCCTTGGGGTTTACGCAGTATTTT. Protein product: CASSQDPTSGAPLGFTQYF.

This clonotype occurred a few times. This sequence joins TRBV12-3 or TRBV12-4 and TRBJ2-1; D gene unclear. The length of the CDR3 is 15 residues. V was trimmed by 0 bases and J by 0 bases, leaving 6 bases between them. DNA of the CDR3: TGTGCCAGCAGTTTAGCTAGTATCTCCTACAATGAGCAGTTCTTC. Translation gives CASSLASISYNEQFF.

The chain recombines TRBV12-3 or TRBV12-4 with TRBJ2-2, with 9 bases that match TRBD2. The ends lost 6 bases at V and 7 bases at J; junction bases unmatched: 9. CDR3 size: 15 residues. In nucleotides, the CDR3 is TGTGCCAGCAGATTTAGCGGGAGAAGTGTCGGGGAGCTGTTTTTT. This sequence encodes CASRFSGRSVGELFF.